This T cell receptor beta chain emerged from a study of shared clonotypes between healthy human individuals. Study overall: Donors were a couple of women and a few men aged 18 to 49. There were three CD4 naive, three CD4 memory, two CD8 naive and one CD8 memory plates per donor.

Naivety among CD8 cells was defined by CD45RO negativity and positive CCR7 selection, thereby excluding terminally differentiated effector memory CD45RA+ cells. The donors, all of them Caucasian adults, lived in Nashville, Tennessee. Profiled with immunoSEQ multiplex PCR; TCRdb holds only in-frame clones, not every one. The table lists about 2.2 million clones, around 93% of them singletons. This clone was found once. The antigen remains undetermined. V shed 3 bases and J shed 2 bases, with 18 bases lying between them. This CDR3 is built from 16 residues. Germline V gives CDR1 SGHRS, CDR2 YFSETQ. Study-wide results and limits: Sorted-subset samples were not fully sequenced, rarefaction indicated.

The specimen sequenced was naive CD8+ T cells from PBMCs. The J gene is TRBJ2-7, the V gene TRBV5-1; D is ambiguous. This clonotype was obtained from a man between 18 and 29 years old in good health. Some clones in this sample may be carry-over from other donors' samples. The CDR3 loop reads CASSWARETPAYEQYF. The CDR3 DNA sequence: TGCGCCAGCAGCTGGGCCCGAGAGACTCCAGCCTACGAGCAGTACTTC. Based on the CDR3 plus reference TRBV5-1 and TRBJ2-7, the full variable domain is KAGVTQTPRYLIKTRGQQVTLSCSPISGHRSVSWYQQTPGQGLQFLFEYFSETQRNKGNFPGRFSGRQFSNSRSEMNVSTLELGDSALYLCASSWARETPAYEQYFGPGTRLTVT.